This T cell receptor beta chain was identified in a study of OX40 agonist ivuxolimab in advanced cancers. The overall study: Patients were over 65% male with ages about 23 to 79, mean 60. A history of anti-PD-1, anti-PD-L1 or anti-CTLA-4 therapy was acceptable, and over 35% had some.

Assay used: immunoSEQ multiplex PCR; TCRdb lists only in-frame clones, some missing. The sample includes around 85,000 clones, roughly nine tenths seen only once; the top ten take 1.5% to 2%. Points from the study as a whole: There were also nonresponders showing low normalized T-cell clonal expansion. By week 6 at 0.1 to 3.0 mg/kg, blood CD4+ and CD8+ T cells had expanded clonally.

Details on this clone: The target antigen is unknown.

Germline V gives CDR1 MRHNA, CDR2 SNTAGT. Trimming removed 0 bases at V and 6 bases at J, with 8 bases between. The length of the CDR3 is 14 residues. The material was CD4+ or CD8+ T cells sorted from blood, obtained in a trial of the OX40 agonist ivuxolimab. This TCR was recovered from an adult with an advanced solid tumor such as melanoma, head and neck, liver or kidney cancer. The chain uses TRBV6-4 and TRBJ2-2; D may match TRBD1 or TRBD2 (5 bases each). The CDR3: CASSDSGVPGELFF. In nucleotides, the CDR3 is TGTGCCAGCAGTGACTCGGGGGTCCCCGGGGAGCTGTTTTTT.